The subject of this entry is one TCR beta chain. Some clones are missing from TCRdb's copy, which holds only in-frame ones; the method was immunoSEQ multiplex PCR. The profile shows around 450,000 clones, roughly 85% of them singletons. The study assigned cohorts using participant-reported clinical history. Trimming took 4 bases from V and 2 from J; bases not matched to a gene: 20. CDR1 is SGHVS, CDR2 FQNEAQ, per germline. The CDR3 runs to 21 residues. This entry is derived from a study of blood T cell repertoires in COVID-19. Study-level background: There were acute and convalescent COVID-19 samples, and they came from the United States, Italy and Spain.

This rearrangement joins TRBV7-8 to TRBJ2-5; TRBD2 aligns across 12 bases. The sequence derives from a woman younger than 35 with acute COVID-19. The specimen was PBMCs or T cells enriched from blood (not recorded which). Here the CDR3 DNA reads TGTGCCAGCAGCTCTACCAAGCGAAGACTAGCGGGAGCGCTGTCACAAGAGACCCAGTACTTC. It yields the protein CASSSTKRRLAGALSQETQYF. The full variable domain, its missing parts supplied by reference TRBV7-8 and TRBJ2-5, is GAGVSQSPRYKVAKRGQDVALRCDPISGHVSLFWYQQALGQGPEFLTYFQNEAQLDKSGLPSDRFFAERPEGSVSTLKIQRTQQEDSAVYLCASSSTKRRLAGALSQETQYFGPGTRLLVL.